The entry below describes one TCR beta chain. This sample was taken from a study of shared clonotypes between healthy human individuals. Profiled with immunoSEQ multiplex PCR; TCRdb holds only in-frame clones, not every one. The table lists 490,000 or so clones, roughly 85% of them singletons. Germline CDR1 MDHEN, CDR2 SYDVKM. J lost 0 bases, V lost 5 bases, and 7 bases had no gene match. The CDR3 extends over 15 amino acids. The TCR was taken from a woman in her forties in good health. Some clones in this sample may be carry-over from other donors' samples. The sequenced sample consisted of PBMCs. The chain joins TRBV28 to TRBJ2-7, with 7 bases that match TRBD1. The CDR3 loop is CASSEGAGGSYEQYF. The CDR3 nucleotides are TGTGCCAGCAGTGAAGGGGCAGGGGGCTCCTACGAGCAGTACTTC.